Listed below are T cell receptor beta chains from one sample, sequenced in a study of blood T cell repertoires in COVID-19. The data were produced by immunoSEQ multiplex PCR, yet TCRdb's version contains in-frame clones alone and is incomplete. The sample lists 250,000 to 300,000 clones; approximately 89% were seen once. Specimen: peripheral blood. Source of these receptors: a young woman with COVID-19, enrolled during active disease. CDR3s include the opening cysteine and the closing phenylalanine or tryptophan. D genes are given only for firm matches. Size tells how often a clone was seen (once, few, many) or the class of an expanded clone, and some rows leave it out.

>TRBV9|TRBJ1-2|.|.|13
CASSPGVLRGYTF
TGTGCCAGCAGCCCAGGGGTTCTAAGGGGCTACACCTTC
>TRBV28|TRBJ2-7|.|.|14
CASNNGGPSYEQYF
TGTGCCAGCAATAACGGGGGGCCCTCCTACGAGCAGTACTTC
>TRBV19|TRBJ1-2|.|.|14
CASEPTGGGDGYTF
TGTGCCAGCGAGCCCACGGGAGGGGGTGATGGCTACACCTTC
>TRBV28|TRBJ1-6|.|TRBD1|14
CASSRPDRGSPLHF
TGTGCCAGCAGTCGCCCGGACAGGGGCTCACCCCTCCACTTT
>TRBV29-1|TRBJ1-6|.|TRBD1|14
CSVATGTGGSPLHF
TGCAGCGTTGCAACCGGGACAGGGGGCTCACCCCTCCACTTT
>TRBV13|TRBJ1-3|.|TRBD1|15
CASSDRAFSGNTIYF
TGTGCCAGCAGCGACAGGGCCTTCTCTGGAAACACCATATATTTT
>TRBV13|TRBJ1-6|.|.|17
CASSSRGWQRYNSPLHF
TGTGCCAGCAGCTCCCGGGGATGGCAGCGGTATAATTCACCCCTCCACTTT
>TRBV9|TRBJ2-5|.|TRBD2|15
CASSVAGTRGETQYF
TGTGCCAGCAGCGTAGCTGGGACTAGGGGAGAGACCCAGTACTTC
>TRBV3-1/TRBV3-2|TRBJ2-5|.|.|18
CASSDQLEGGHLKETQYF
TGTGCCAGCAGTGACCAGCTGGAGGGTGGACACTTGAAAGAGACCCAGTACTTC
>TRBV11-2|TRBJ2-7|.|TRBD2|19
CASSLDLASGGFRSYEQYF
TGTGCCAGCAGCTTAGATCTGGCTAGCGGGGGGTTTAGGTCCTACGAGCAGTACTTC
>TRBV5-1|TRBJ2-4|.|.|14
CASSATGPKNIQYF
TGCGCCAGCAGCGCTACAGGGCCCAAAAACATTCAGTACTTC
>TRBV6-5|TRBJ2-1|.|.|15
CASSPPGVWSSEQFF
TGTGCCAGCAGCCCACCAGGGGTTTGGAGTAGTGAGCAGTTCTTC
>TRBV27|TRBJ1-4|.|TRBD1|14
CASSFTTGDEKLFF
TGTGCCAGCAGTTTCACCACAGGGGACGAAAAACTGTTTTTT
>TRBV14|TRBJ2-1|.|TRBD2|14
CASSLTSVHNEQFF
TGTGCCAGCAGCCTGACTAGCGTCCACAATGAGCAGTTCTTC
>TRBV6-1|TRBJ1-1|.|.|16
CASSGGLGGSFTEAFF
TGTGCCAGCAGTGGGGGGTTGGGGGGAAGTTTTACTGAAGCTTTCTTT
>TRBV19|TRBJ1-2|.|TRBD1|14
CASSIGTGFYGYTF
TGTGCCAGTAGTATTGGGACAGGGTTCTATGGCTACACCTTC
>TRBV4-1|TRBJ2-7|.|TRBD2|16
CASSISQRGSSYEQYF
TGCGCCAGCAGCATCTCACAGCGGGGGAGCTCCTACGAGCAGTACTTC
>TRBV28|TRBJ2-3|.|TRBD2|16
CASSVGTSGGMSTQYF
TGTGCCAGCAGTGTTGGGACTAGCGGGGGGATGAGTACGCAGTATTTT
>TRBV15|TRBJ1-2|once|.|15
CATSTPEEAYYGYTF
TGTGCCACCAGCACCCCGGAAGAGGCGTATTATGGCTACACCTTC
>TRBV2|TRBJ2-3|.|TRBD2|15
CASTGSSGFTDTQYF
TGTGCCAGCACCGGGAGTAGCGGGTTCACAGATACGCAGTATTTT
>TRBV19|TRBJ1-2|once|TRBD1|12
CASTTGARGYTF
TGTGCCAGTACTACAGGGGCAAGGGGCTACACCTTC
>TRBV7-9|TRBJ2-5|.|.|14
CASSSTLYQETQYF
TGTGCCAGCAGCTCAACTCTGTACCAAGAGACCCAGTACTTC
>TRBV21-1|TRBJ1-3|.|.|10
CAYKRNTIYF
TGTGCCTACAAACGAAACACCATATATTTT
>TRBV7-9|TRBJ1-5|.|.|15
CASSLGGYSNQPQHF
TGTGCCAGCAGCTTAGGAGGATATAGCAATCAGCCCCAGCATTTT
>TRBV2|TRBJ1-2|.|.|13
CASIVTGLYGYTF
TGTGCCAGCATAGTGACAGGACTCTATGGCTACACCTTC
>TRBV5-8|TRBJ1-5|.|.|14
CASSQFTGNQPQHF
TGTGCCAGCAGCCAATTTACAGGGAATCAGCCCCAGCATTTT
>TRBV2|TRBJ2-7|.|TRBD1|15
CASSEGQGAIYEQYF
TGTGCCAGCAGTGAAGGACAGGGGGCGATATACGAGCAGTACTTC
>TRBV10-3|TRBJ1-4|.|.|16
CAIGSRVSLVDEKLFF
TGTGCCATTGGATCCAGGGTGTCCTTGGTCGATGAAAAACTGTTTTTT
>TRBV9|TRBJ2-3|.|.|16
CASSALSSRGTDTQYF
TGTGCCAGCAGCGCCCTTTCTAGTAGAGGCACAGATACGCAGTATTTT
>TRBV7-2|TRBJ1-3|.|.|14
CASLRRGLGNTIYF
TGTGCCAGCCTCCGCCGGGGACTTGGAAACACCATATATTTT
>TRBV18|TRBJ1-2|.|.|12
CASSPSPNGYTF
TGTGCCAGCTCACCTTCGCCTAATGGCTACACCTTC
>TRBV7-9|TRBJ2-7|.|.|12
CASSSSSYEQYF
TGTGCCAGCAGTTCTAGCTCCTACGAGCAGTACTTC
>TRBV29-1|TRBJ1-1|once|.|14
CSVCRGGACTEAFF
TGCAGCGTCTGTCGTGGGGGGGCGTGCACTGAAGCTTTCTTT
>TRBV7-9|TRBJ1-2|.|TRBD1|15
CASSFATGTDRGYTF
TGTGCCAGCAGCTTTGCGACCGGGACAGATCGTGGCTACACCTTC
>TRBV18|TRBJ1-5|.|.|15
CASSSLDAAGQPQHF
TGTGCCAGCTCATCCCTAGACGCGGCGGGTCAGCCCCAGCATTTT
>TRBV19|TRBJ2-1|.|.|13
CASSITGFNEQFF
TGTGCCAGTAGTATAACAGGGTTCAATGAGCAGTTCTTC
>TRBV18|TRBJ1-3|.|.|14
CASSPGGAGNTIYF
TGTGCCAGCTCACCCGGGGGGGCTGGAAACACCATATATTTT